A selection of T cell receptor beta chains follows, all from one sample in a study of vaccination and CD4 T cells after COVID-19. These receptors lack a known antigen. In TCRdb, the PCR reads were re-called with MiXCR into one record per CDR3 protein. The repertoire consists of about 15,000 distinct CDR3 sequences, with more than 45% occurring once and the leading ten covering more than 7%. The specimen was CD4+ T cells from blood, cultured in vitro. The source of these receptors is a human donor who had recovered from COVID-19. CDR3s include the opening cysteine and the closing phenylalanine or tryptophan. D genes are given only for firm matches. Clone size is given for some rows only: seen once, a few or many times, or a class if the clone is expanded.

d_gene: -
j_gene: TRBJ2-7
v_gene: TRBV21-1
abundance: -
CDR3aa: CASRLHEQYF
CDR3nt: TGTGCCAGCCGACTCCACGAGCAGTACTTC

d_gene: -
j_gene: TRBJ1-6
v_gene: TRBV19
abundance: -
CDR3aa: CASSIRAKGFNSPLHF
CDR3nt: TGTGCCAGTAGTATTCGGGCCAAGGGATTCAATTCACCCCTCCACTTT

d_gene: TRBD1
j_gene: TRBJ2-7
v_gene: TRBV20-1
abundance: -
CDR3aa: CSARDGTDSYEQYF
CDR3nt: TGCAGTGCTAGAGATGGGACAGACTCCTACGAGCAGTACTTC

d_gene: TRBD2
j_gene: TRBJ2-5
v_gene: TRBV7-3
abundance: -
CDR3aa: CASSQISGRLGTQYF
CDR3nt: TGCGCCAGCAGCCAAATCAGCGGGAGGCTGGGGACCCAGTACTTC

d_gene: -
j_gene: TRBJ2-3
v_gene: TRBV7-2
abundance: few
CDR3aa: CASSLRSRGTSTDTQYF
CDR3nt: TGTGCCAGCAGCTTACGAAGTCGCGGAACTAGCACAGATACGCAGTATTTT

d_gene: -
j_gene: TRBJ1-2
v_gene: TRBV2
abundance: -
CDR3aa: CASNRLYGYTF
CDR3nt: TGTGCCAGCAACCGCCTCTATGGCTACACCTTC

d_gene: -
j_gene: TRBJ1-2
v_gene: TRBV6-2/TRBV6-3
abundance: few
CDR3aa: CASSYDPGRRRHGYTF
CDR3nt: TGTGCCAGCAGTTACGATCCGGGACGCCGAAGGCATGGCTACACCTTC

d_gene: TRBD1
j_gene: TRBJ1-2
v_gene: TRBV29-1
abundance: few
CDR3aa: CSISTQGGYGYTF
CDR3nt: TGCAGCATCTCGACACAGGGGGGTTATGGCTACACCTTC

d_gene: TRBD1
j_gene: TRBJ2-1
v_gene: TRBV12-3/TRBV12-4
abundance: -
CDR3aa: CASTLSYRGLASRNEQFF
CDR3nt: TGTGCCAGCACCCTCTCGTACAGGGGGCTGGCTAGCCGCAATGAGCAGTTCTTC

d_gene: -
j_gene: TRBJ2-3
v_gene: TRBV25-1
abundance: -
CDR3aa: CASSSMGSTDTQYF
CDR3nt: TGTGCCAGCAGCAGTATGGGTAGCACAGATACGCAGTATTTT

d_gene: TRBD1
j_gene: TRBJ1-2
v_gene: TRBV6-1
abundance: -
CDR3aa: CASSLRQGSDGYTF
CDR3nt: TGTGCCAGCAGCCTAAGACAGGGGTCTGATGGCTACACCTTC

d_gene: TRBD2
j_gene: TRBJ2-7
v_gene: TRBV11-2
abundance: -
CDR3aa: CASSQRWEGSMYEQYF
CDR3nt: TGTGCCAGCAGTCAGAGGTGGGAGGGCTCTATGTACGAGCAGTACTTC

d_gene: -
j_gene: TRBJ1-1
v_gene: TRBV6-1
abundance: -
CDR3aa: CASRSDSTEAFF
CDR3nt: TGTGCCAGCAGATCGGACAGCACTGAAGCTTTCTTT

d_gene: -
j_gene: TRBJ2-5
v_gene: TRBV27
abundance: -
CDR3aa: CASKPGYPYFGGETQYF
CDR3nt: TGTGCCAGCAAGCCAGGGTACCCATACTTTGGGGGAGAGACCCAGTACTTC

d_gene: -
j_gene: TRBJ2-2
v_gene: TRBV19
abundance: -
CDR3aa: CASTPRRWNTGELFF
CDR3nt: TGTGCCAGTACCCCGAGGAGGTGGAACACCGGGGAGCTGTTTTTT

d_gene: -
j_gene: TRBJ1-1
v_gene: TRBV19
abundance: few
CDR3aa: CASRGGPGLNTEAFF
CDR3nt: TGTGCCTCGAGGGGGGGGCCAGGCTTGAACACTGAAGCTTTCTTT

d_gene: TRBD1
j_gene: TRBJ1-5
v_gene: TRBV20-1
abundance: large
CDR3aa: CSARRQGVFGNQPQHF
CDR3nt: TGCAGTGCTAGGCGGCAGGGGGTTTTTGGCAATCAGCCCCAGCATTTT

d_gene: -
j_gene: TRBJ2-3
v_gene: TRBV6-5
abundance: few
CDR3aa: CASSYSRTQYF
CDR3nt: TGTGCCAGCAGTTACTCCCGTACGCAGTATTTT

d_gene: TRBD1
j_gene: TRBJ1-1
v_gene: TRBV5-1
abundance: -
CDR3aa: CASSSEGAPDGAFF
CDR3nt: TGCGCCAGCAGCTCCGAGGGGGCACCGGATGGAGCTTTCTTT

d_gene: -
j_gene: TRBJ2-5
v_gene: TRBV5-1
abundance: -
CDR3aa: CASTGDQETQYF
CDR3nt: TGCGCCAGCACGGGGGACCAAGAGACCCAGTACTTC

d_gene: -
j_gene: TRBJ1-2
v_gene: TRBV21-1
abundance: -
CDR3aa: CASSKVPGRYGYTF
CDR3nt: TGTGCCAGCAGCAAAGTCCCAGGACGGTATGGCTACACCTTC

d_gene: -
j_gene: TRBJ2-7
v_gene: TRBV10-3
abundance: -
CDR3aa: CAIRTDTTGYEQYF
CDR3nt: TGTGCCATCAGAACGGACACTACCGGCTACGAGCAGTACTTC